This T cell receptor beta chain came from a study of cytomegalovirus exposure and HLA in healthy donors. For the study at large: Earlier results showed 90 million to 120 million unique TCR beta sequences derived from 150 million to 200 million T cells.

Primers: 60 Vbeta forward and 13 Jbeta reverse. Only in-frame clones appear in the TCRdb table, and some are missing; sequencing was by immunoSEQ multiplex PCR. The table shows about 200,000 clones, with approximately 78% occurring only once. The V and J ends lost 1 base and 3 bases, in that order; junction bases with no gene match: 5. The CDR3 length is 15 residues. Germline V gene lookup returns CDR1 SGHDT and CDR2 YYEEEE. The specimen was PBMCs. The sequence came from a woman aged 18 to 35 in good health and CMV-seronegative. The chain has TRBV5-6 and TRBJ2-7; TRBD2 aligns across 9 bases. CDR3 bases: TGTGCCAGCAGCTTGCAAGCGGGAGGCTACTACGAGCAGTACGTC. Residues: CASSLQAGGYYEQYV.